This T cell receptor (beta chain) was profiled in a study of CD8+ T cells in alopecia areata. Broader study findings: It was less clear whether patients shared TCRs than it was in mice, possibly because of HLA.

This clone was observed a few times. What it recognizes is unknown. cDNA prepared by RNA extraction and subsequent reverse transcription served as the template for sequencing. Clones were sequenced by immunoSEQ multiplex PCR, and TCRdb holds only the in-frame ones, with some missing. The repertoire holds about 160,000 clones, with roughly 50% as singletons. The germline V gene has CDR1 SGHDN and CDR2 FVKESK. The CDR3 is made up of 15 amino acids. V lost 4 bases to trimming and J lost 3 bases; unmatched junction nucleotides: 5. Peripheral blood and lesional scalp punch biopsies came from alopecia areata patients.

The sequencing sample was made of CD4+ T cells sorted from blood. The V call is TRBV14, the J call TRBJ2-1; TRBD2 matches at 8 bases. This clonotype was obtained from a human donor with alopecia areata. DNA of the CDR3: TGTGCCAGCAGCCCCTTTAGCGGGGACTACAATGAGCAGTTCTTC. Translated, it gives CASSPFSGDYNEQFF. Drawing the rest from reference TRBV14 and TRBJ2-1, the complete variable domain is EAGVTQFPSHSVIEKGQTVTLRCDPISGHDNLYWYRRVMGKEIKFLLHFVKESKQDESGMPNNRFLAERTGGTYSTLKVQPAELEDSGVYFCASSPFSGDYNEQFFGPGTRLTVL.